This is a list of T cell receptor beta chains from one sample in a study of blood T cells in healthy people across ages. TCRdb ran MiXCR on the 5' RACE reads and lists one entry per CDR3 protein. The sample consists of around 800,000 distinct CDR3 sequences, around 45% of them appearing once. The sequencing sample was made of blood. These receptors were collected from a man in his 60s in good health. Both conserved end residues are part of each CDR3. A D gene is named only where the DNA matches it firmly. For some rows the clone size is stated as once, few or many, or as a class when expanded; others skip it.

J,size,V,D,CDR3,DNA
TRBJ1-5,.,TRBV5-6,.,CASSLVGARNQPQHF,TGTGCCAGCAGCCTGGTCGGGGCCCGCAATCAGCCCCAGCATTTT
TRBJ2-7,.,TRBV28,TRBD1,CASSPGTGVREQYF,TGTGCCAGCAGCCCCGGGACAGGGGTTCGCGAGCAGTACTTC
TRBJ1-2,.,TRBV6-1,.,CASSEPRGRVYGYTF,TGTGCCAGCAGTGAACCCCGGGGGCGCGTCTATGGCTACACCTTC
TRBJ2-5,.,TRBV7-3,.,CASSPEPGSQETQYF,TGTGCCAGCAGCCCCGAGCCTGGGAGTCAAGAGACCCAGTACTTC
TRBJ1-3,.,TRBV30,.,CAWSPYSGATIRSSGNTIYF,TGTGCCTGGAGCCCATACTCAGGGGCCACTATACGAAGCTCTGGAAACACCATATATTTT
TRBJ1-2,few,TRBV7-9,.,CASSSTGNGYTF,TGTGCCAGCAGCTCAACAGGGAATGGCTACACCTTC
TRBJ2-5,.,TRBV29-1,.,CSVEMWATVGETQYF,TGCAGCGTTGAAATGTGGGCTACCGTAGGGGAGACCCAGTACTTC
TRBJ2-1,.,TRBV7-7,.,CASSLRENSYNEQFF,TGTGCCAGCAGCTTAAGAGAAAACTCCTACAATGAGCAGTTCTTC
TRBJ1-5,many,TRBV3-1,TRBD1,CASSPGGGNQPQHF,TGTGCCAGCAGTCCAGGGGGGGGAAATCAGCCCCAGCATTTT
TRBJ1-1,.,TRBV5-1,.,CASSLAPPNTEAFF,TGCGCCAGCAGCTTGGCCCCCCCGAACACTGAAGCTTTCTTT
TRBJ2-7,few,TRBV20-1,TRBD1,CSASMGQGPGEQYF,TGCAGTGCCTCCATGGGACAGGGACCGGGCGAGCAGTACTTC
TRBJ2-5,.,TRBV20-1,.,CSARRAEVETQYF,TGCAGTGCCCGTCGGGCGGAGGTGGAGACCCAGTACTTC
TRBJ2-3,.,TRBV6-6,.,CASSYGQGFVTDTQYF,TGTGCCAGCAGTTACGGGCAGGGGTTTGTGACAGATACGCAGTATTTT
TRBJ2-3,few,TRBV13,TRBD2,CASSLTTSGVRDTQYF,TGTGCCAGCAGCTTAACTACTAGCGGGGTACGGGATACGCAGTATTTT
TRBJ2-1,.,TRBV6-1,.,CASTIQAVSLWQFF,TGTGCCAGCACCATCCAGGCTGTAAGCTTATGGCAGTTCTTC